This is a list of T cell receptor beta chains from one sample in a study of post-analysis software for immune sequencing data. Each CDR3 protein is one row after TCRdb ran MiXCR on the PCR reads. The data contain around 500,000 distinct CDR3 sequences, around 31% of them seen just once; the ten biggest clones take up 6%. The specimen was blood. These receptors originate from a girl aged 2 to 17 with multiple sclerosis. The CDR3 runs from the conserved cysteine through the conserved F or W. The D gene is left open where the match is weak. Clone size is stated in some rows and not others, as once, few, many or a class when expanded.

>.|.|TRBV2|TRBJ2-7
TGTGCCAGCAGTGAACCTGGGGGCGGATACGAGCAGTACTTC
CASSEPGGGYEQYF
>.|TRBD1|TRBV9|TRBJ1-2
TGTGCCAGCACCCAACGCGGGACAGGGGGTGGCTACACCTTC
CASTQRGTGGGYTF
>.|TRBD2|TRBV12-3/TRBV12-4|TRBJ2-2
TGTGCCAGCAGTCCCCCATGGCGGGGGTCGGCCGGGGAGCTGTTTTTT
CASSPPWRGSAGELFF
>few|TRBD2|TRBV6-5|TRBJ2-3
TGTGCCAGCAGTTCTAGCGGGGGGAACGCAGATACGCAGTATTTT
CASSSSGGNADTQYF
>few|.|TRBV7-9|TRBJ1-2
TGTGCCAGCAGCTTAGAAAGCGTCACATTAGGCTACACCTTC
CASSLESVTLGYTF
>.|.|TRBV4-1|TRBJ2-7
TGCGCCAGCAGCCAAGGAATCAGATACTACGAGCAGTACTTC
CASSQGIRYYEQYF
>.|TRBD1|TRBV5-1|TRBJ1-5
TGCGCCAGCAGCCCGACAGGGGACGGCAATCAGCCCCAGCATTTT
CASSPTGDGNQPQHF
>few|.|TRBV15|TRBJ2-3
TGTGCCACCGCGGGGGAGAGGGGGACAGATACGCAGTATTTT
CATAGERGTDTQYF
>.|.|TRBV2|TRBJ1-1
TGTGCCACGGACAGTCCGAACACTGAAGCTTTCTTT
CATDSPNTEAFF
>.|.|TRBV12-3/TRBV12-4|TRBJ1-5
TGTGCTAGCAGCCCTGCACAAACCATTAGCAATCAGCCCCAGCATTTT
CASSPAQTISNQPQHF
>.|.|TRBV13|TRBJ2-7
TGTGCCAGCAGCTACCAGGGGAGGTCGTTCTACGAGCAGTACTTC
CASSYQGRSFYEQYF
>.|TRBD1|TRBV20-1|TRBJ1-1
TGCAGTGCTCCCCGTCGGACAGGATTCGTCATGAACACTGAAGCTTTCTTT
CSAPRRTGFVMNTEAFF
>few|.|TRBV4-1|TRBJ1-2
TGCGCCAGCAGAGACCCCGGGAGGGGGACCCATGGCTACACCTTC
CASRDPGRGTHGYTF
>few|TRBD2|TRBV15|TRBJ2-5
TGTGCCACCAGCAGAGTGAGTGGCGCGGGGGGCAGGGAGACCCAGTACTTC
CATSRVSGAGGRETQYF
>.|TRBD1|TRBV10-3|TRBJ1-6
TGTGCCATCAGTGAGTCCCAGGGGGCACGTAATTCACCCCTCCACTTT
CAISESQGARNSPLHF
>few|TRBD1|TRBV6-5|TRBJ1-1
TGTGCCAGCAGTTCCGGACAGGGGGTAATGAACACTGAAGCTTTCTTT
CASSSGQGVMNTEAFF
>few|.|TRBV20-1|TRBJ1-1
TGCAGTGCAGGGGGCACTGAAGCTTTCTTT
CSAGGTEAFF